This TCR beta chain stems from a study of blood T cell repertoires in COVID-19. Study-level background: Italy, Spain and the United States were the sources of the convalescent and acute COVID-19 samples. The cDNA or gDNA used as material had been derived from T cells, B-cell-depleted T cells, or PBMCs.

As handled by the study authors: Reference gene primer amplification gave estimated nucleated cell counts. TCRdb keeps only in-frame clones here, not all; method: immunoSEQ multiplex PCR. V, J and clone size reflect that table, while D and trimming were determined from the DNA. The repertoire includes fewer than 50,000 clones, nearly 90% of them detected once, and roughly 5.1% sits in the top ten. Seattle-derived patients entered the study during active infection and were followed longitudinally. Germline V gene data show CDR1 as SGHTA and CDR2 as FQGTGA. The CDR3 loop spans 14 amino acids. V lost 3 bases, J lost 2 bases, and 9 bases lay in between. This clone was recorded once.

This sequence joins TRBV7-3 and TRBJ2-3, with D possibly TRBD2 on 5 matching bases. The sequence came from a man aged 55 to 70 with COVID-19, enrolled during active disease. Sequenced: peripheral blood. In nucleotides, the CDR3 is TGTGCCAGCAGCTTGACTAAACCCACAGATACGCAGTATTTT. Encoded protein: CASSLTKPTDTQYF.